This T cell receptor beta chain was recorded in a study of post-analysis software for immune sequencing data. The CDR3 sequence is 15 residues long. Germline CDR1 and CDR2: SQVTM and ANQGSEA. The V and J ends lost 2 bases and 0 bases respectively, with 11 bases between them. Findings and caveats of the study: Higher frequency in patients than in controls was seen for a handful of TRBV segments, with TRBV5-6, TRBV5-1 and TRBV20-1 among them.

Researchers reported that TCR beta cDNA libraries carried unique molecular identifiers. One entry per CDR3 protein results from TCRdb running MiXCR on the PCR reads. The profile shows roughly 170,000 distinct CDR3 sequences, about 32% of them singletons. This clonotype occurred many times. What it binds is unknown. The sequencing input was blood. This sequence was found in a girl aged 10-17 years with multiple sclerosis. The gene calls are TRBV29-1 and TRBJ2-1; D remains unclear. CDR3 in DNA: TGCAGCGTTGAAATTTGGGATAGCTCCTACAATGAGCAGTTCTTC. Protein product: CSVEIWDSSYNEQFF.